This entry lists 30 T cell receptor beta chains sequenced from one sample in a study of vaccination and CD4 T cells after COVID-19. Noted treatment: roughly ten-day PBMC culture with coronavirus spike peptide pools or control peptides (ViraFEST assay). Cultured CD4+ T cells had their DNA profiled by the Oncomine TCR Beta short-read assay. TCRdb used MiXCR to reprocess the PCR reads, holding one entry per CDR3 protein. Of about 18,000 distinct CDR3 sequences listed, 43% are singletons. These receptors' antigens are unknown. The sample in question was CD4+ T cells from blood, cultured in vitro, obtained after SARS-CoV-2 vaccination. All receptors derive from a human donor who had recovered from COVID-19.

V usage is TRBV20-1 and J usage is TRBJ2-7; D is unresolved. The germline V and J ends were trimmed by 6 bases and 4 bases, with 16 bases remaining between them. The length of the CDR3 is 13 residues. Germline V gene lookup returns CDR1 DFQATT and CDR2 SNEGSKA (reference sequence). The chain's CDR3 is CSAAYSRRYEQYF. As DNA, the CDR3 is TGCAGTGCCGCCTACAGTAGACGGTACGAGCAGTACTTC.

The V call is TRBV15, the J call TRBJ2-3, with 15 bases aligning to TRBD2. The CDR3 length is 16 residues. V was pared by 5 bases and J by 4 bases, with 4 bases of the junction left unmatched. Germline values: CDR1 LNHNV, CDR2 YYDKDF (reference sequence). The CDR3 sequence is CATSGGLAGGSDTQYF. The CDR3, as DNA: TGTGCCACCAGCGGGGGACTAGCGGGAGGTTCAGATACGCAGTATTTT.

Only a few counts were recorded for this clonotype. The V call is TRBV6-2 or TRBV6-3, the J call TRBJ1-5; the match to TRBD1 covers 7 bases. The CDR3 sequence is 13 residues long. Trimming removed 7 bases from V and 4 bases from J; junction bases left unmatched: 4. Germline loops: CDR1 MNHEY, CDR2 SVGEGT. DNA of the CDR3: TGTGCCAGCACTATACAGGGGAATCAGCCCCAGCATTTT. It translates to CASTIQGNQPQHF.

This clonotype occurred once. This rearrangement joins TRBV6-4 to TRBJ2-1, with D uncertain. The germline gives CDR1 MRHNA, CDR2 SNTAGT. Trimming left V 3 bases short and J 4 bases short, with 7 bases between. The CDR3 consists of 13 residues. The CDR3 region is CASSESPYNEQFF. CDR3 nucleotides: TGTGCCAGCAGTGAGTCCCCTTACAATGAGCAGTTCTTC.

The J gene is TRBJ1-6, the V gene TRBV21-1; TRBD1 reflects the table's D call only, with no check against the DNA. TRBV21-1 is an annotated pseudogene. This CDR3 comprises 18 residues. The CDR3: CASSKEKMKQGGNSPLHF. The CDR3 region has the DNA TGTGCCAGCAGCAAAGAGAAGATGAAACAGGGAGGCAATTCACCCCTCCACTTT.

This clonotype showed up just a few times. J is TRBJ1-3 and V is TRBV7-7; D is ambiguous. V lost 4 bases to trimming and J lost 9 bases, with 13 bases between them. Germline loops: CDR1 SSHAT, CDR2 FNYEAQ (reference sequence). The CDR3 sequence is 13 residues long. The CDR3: CASSSGVLSTIYF. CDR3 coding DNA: TGTGCCAGCAGCTCCGGGGTACTTAGCACCATATATTTT.

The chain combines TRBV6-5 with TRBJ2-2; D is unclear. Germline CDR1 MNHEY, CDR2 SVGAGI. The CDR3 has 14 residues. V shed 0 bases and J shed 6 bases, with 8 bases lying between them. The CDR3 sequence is CASSYSMAPGELFF. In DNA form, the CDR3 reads TGTGCCAGCAGTTACTCGATGGCCCCCGGGGAGCTGTTTTTT.

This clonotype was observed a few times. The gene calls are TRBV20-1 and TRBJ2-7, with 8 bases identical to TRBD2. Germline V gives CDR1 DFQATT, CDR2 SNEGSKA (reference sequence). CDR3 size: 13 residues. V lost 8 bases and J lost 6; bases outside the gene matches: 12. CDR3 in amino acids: CSQEQRELSEQYF. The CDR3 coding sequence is TGCAGTCAGGAACAGCGGGAGCTGAGCGAGCAGTACTTC.

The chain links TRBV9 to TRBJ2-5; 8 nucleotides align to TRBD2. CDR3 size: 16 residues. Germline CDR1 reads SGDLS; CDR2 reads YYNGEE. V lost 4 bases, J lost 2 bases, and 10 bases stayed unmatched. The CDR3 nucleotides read TGTGCCAGCAGCCCCTCAGCGGTAGCGGGACAAGAGACCCAGTACTTC. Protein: CASSPSAVAGQETQYF. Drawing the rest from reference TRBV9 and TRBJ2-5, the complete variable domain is DSGVTQTPKHLITATGQRVTLRCSPRSGDLSVYWYQQSLDQGLQFLIQYYNGEERAKGNILERFSAQQFPDLHSELNLSSLELGDSALYFCASSPSAVAGQETQYFGPGTRLLVL.

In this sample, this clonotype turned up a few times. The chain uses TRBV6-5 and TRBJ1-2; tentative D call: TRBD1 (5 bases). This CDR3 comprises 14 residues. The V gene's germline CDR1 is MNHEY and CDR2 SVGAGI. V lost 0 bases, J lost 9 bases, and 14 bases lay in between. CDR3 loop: CASSYSGGVRSYTF. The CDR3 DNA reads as TGTGCCAGCAGTTACTCGGGGGGAGTAAGGAGCTACACCTTC.

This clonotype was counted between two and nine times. CDR3 sequence (DNA): TGTGCCAGCAGCTTATCCTTGACTAGCGGGGGGTCGGAAGAGACCCAGTACTTC. It encodes CASSLSLTSGGSEETQYF. The chain couples TRBV7-6 to TRBJ2-5; 13 positions match TRBD2. With V trimmed by 2 bases and J by 3 bases, 9 bases remained unmatched. There are 18 residues in the CDR3. Germline CDR1 reads SGHVS; CDR2 reads FNYEAQ. Variable domain in full (rest from reference TRBV7-6 and TRBJ2-5): GAGVSQSPRYKVTKRGQDVALRCDPISGHVSLYWYRQALGQGPEFLTYFNYEAQQDKSGLPNDRFSAERPEGSISTLTIQRTEQRDSAMYRCASSLSLTSGGSEETQYFGPGTRLLVL.

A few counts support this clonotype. The CDR3 DNA reads TGTGCCATCCTTGGGACAGCGAATGGCTACACCTTC. This codes for CAILGTANGYTF. The chain links TRBV10-3 to TRBJ1-2; 7 nucleotides align to TRBD1. Trimming cost V 8 bases and J 6 bases; bases outside gene matches: 6. This CDR3 has 12 residues. Germline V gives CDR1 ENHRY, CDR2 SYGVKD.

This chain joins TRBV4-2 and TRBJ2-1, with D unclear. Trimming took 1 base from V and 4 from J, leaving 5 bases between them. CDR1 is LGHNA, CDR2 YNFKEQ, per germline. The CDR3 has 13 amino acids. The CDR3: CASSQVEYNEQFF. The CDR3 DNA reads TGTGCCAGCAGCCAAGTTGAGTACAATGAGCAGTTCTTC.

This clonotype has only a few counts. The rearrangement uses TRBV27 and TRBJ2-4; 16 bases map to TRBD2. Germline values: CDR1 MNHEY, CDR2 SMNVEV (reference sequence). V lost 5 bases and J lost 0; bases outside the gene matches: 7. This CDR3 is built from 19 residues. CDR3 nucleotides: TGTGCCAGCAGTCCCCAGGGACTAGCGGGAGGGGGAGCCAAAAACATTCAGTACTTC. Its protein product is CASSPQGLAGGGAKNIQYF.

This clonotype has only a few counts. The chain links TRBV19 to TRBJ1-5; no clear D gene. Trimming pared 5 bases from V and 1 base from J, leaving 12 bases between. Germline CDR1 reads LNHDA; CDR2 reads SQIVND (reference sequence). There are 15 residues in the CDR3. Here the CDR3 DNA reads TGTGCCAGTAGTTCAAGGATTTTGAGCAATCAGCCCCAGCATTTT. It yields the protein CASSSRILSNQPQHF.

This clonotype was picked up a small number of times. The CDR3, as DNA: TGTGCCAGCACCTCGGGCAGGGGAGATCAGCCCCAGCATTTT. It translates to CASTSGRGDQPQHF. The chain has TRBV6-1 and TRBJ1-5; tentatively, D is TRBD1 (6 bases). CDR1 and CDR2 (germline): MNHNS, SASEGT. The CDR3 totals 14 residues. V was trimmed by 7 bases and J by 5 bases, leaving 15 bases between them.

The CDR3 reads CASSYKAGHRRETQYF. The CDR3 region has the DNA TGTGCCAGCAGTTACAAGGCGGGACACCGGAGGGAGACCCAGTACTTC. The chain employs TRBV6-2 or TRBV6-3 and TRBJ2-5, with D perhaps given as TRBD1 or TRBD2 (6 bases each). Per germline, CDR1 MNHEY and CDR2 SVGEGT. The CDR3 runs 16 residues. Deletions cut 2 bases from V and 5 bases from J, with 18 bases between.

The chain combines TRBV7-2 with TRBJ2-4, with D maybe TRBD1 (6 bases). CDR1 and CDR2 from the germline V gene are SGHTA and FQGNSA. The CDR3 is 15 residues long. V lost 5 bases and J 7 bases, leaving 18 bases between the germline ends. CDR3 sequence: CASSIVGSDRNIQYF. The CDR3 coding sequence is TGTGCCAGCAGCATAGTAGGGTCAGACAGGAACATTCAGTACTTC.

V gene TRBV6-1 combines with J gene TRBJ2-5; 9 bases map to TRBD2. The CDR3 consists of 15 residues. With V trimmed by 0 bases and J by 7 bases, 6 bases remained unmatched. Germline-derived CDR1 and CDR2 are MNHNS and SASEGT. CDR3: CASSEASSGIGTQYF. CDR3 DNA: TGTGCCAGCAGTGAAGCTTCTAGCGGGATTGGGACCCAGTACTTC.

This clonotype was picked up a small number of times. The CDR3: CASSLGGTGGETQYF. For the CDR3, the DNA is TGTGCCAGCAGTTTGGGCGGGACAGGGGGTGAGACCCAGTACTTC. This chain uses TRBV28 with TRBJ2-5; 11 bases align to TRBD1. Germline CDR1 MDHEN, CDR2 SYDVKM. V lost 3 bases to trimming and J lost 5 bases; unmatched junction nucleotides: 5. This CDR3 region has 15 residues.

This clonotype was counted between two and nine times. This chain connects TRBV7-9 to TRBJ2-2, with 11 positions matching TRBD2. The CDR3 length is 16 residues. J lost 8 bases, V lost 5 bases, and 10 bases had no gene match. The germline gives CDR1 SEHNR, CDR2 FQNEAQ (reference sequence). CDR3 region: CASSPPTSGSVGELFF. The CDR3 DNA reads TGTGCCAGCAGCCCACCCACTAGCGGGAGTGTTGGGGAGCTGTTTTTT.

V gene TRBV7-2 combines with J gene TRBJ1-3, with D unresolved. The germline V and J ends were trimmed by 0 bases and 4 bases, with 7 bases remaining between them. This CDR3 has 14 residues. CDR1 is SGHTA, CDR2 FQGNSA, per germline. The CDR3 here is CASSLAKEGNTIYF. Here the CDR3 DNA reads TGTGCCAGCAGCTTAGCTAAGGAGGGAAACACCATATATTTT. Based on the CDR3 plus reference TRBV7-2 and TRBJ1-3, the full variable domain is GAGVSQSPSNKVTEKGKDVELRCDPISGHTALYWYRQSLGQGLEFLIYFQGNSAPDKSGLPSDRFSAERTGGSVSTLTIQRTQQEDSAVYLCASSLAKEGNTIYFGEGSWLTVV.

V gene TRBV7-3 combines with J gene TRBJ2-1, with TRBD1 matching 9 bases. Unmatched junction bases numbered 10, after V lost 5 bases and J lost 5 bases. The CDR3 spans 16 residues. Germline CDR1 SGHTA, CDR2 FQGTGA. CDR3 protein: CASSIEDRGMNNEQFF. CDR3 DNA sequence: TGTGCCAGCAGCATAGAGGACAGGGGAATGAACAATGAGCAGTTCTTC.

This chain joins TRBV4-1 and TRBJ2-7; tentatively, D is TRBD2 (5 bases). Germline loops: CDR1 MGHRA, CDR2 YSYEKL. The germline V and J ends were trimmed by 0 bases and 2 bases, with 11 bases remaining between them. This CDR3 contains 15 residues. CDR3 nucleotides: TGCGCCAGCAGCCAAGAAATTAGCGACGCCTACGAGCAGTACTTC. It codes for CASSQEISDAYEQYF.

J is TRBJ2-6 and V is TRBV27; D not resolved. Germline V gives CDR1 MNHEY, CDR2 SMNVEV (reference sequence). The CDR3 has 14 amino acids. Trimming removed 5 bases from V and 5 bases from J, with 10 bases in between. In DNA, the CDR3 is TGTGCCAGCAGTGCCAATCGTCGGGCCAACGTCCTGACTTTC. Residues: CASSANRRANVLTF.

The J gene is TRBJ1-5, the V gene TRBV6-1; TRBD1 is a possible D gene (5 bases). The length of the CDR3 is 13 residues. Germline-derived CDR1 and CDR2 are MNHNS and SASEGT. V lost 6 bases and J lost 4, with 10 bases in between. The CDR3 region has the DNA TGTGCCAGCAGGTGGGGCTTGAATCAGCCCCAGCATTTT. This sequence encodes CASRWGLNQPQHF.

The CDR3 DNA is TGTGCCAGCAGGTGGCTAGCGGGGACTCAGGAGACCCAGTACTTC. Its protein product is CASRWLAGTQETQYF. The chain uses TRBV2 and TRBJ2-5, with 9 bases aligning to TRBD2. In germline, CDR1 is SNHLY, CDR2 FYNNEI. The CDR3 spans 15 residues. The trim removed 6 bases at V and 5 bases at J, leaving 10 bases unmatched.

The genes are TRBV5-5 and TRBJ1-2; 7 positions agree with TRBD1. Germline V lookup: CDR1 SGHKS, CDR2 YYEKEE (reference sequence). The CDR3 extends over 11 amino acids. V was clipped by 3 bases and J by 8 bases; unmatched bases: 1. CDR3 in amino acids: CASSSGGGYTF. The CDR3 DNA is TGTGCCAGCAGCTCAGGGGGGGGCTACACCTTC. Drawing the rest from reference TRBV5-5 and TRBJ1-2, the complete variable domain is DAGVTQSPTHLIKTRGQQVTLRCSPISGHKSVSWYQQVLGQGPQFIFQYYEKEERGRGNFPDRFSARQFPNYSSELNVNALLLGDSALYLCASSSGGGYTFGSGTRLTVV.

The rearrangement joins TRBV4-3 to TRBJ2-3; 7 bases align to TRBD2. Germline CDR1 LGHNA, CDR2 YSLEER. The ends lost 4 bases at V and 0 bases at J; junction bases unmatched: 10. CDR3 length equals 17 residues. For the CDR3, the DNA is TGCGCCAGCAGCCCCGGAGCGGGAAGCCCTAGCACAGATACGCAGTATTTT. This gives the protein CASSPGAGSPSTDTQYF.

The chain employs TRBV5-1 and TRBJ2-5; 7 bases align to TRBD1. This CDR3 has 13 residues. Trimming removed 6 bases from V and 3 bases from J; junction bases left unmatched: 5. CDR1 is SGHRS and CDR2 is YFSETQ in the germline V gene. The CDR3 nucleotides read TGCGCCAGCAAGAGAACAGGGGAAGAGACCCAGTACTTC. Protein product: CASKRTGEETQYF.